The following is a T cell receptor beta chain sequence with its context. TCRdb independently ran MiXCR on the 5' RACE reads; one entry per CDR3 protein. In the table there are about 350,000 distinct CDR3 sequences, roughly an eighth of which are singletons. Germline V CDR1 and CDR2: LGHNA, YNFKEQ. The CDR3 loop spans 14 amino acids. Trimming cost V 1 base and J 9 bases, with 13 bases left between them. This sample is drawn from a study of T-cell memory formation after mild COVID-19. The sequence came from a man between 18 and 29 years old who had mild COVID-19 (a few samples of this study predate the infection). Cell type and time point are not known. Sequencing used PBMCs or a T cell subset sorted from them (not recorded which). The rearrangement links TRBV4-2 to TRBJ2-4; D is ambiguous. In DNA form, the CDR3 reads TGTGCCAGCAGCCAAGTAGCACTCGAAGGCATTCAGTACTTC. Translating it yields CASSQVALEGIQYF.